The entry that follows covers one T cell receptor beta chain sequence. This clonotype was seen ten or more times. Its antigen remains undetermined. The sample holds no much larger clone one base away, and base qualities are not on file. The CDR3 numbers 14 residues from cysteine through phenylalanine. Here the CDR3 DNA is all that survives: 42 bases in frame from base 1. The junction shows trimming of 5 bases on V and 10 bases on J, and the gene matches do not reach 13 bases of it. Looking up the germline V gene (reference sequence) yields CDR1 DFQATT and CDR2 SNEGSKA. This record belongs to a study of early T cells in non-severe SARS-CoV-2 infection (dated by TCRdb to the early 2020s). Some background on the complete study: TCR sequencing used bulk RNA from unsorted whole blood, so alpha and beta chains could not be paired. The research as a whole found: VDJdb matching was skewed toward anti-spike CD8 responses, so virus-specific expansions were likely underestimated and private and CD4 specificities were missed.

Libraries were made using 5' RACE. The instrument given in TCRdb is NextSeq 500. In the TCR library protocol, unique molecular identifiers were attached to individual cDNA molecules to correct for PCR bias and sequencing error. TCR alpha and beta chains were both sequenced, and the abundances of alpha and beta sequences in each sample were closely correlated with each other. Concerning the study's data processing: Decombinator V4 was used to annotate TCR sequences for V gene, J gene and CDR3. TCRs were defined as expanded if a significant change between any two time points was detected under a Poisson model with p below 0.0001. TCR abundances were normalised to the total number of TCRs sequenced per sample and were expressed as counts per million. MAIT TCRs were defined by TRAV1-2 paired with TRAJ12, TRAJ20 or TRAJ33, and iNKT TCRs by TRAV10 paired with TRAJ18. VDJdb, accessed 1 November 2021, was searched for CMV, EBV and SARS-CoV-2 annotated TCRs, with TCRs annotated for multiple antigens excluded. Using fastp trimming at Q25 and MiXCR clonotype assembly, TCRdb reanalyzed the public sequencing data and kept in-frame beta chains. CDR3 protein duplicates are merged, each entry listing the most common genes and DNA. The V and J calls follow TCRdb's processing rather than the paper's. For this sample there are about 25,000 distinct CDR3 sequences; around 4% appear just once. The top ten constitute roughly 10% of the sample.

The study was a case-control design nested within a healthcare worker cohort in London, UK, with weekly nasopharyngeal swab PCR tests and blood sampling. Healthcare workers were recruited during the week of the UK lockdown, between 23 and 31 March 2020, and followed weekly for up to roughly 15 weeks. The chain couples TRBV20-1 to TRBJ2-2, and TRBD1 aligns with 7 junction nucleotides. The clonotype was recovered from an adult who was a healthcare worker with PCR-confirmed SARS-CoV-2 infection or an uninfected control (not recorded which). The sequencing sample was made of whole blood. The CDR3: CSAVPGTASKELFF. In nucleotide form, the sequence is TGCAGTGCTGTACCCGGGACAGCTAGTAAGGAGCTGTTTTTT.